Described below is a single T cell receptor (beta chain) sequence and its context. The target antigen is unknown. These data are taken from a study of cytomegalovirus exposure and HLA in healthy donors. On the study more broadly: A later analysis reported the 90 to 150 validation repertoires used the same platform as the 666 first-cohort repertoires.

Sequencing was performed with immunoSEQ multiplex PCR; in TCRdb, only in-frame clones are kept and a portion is missing. The data show about 160,000 clones, about 88% seen once. Study-level findings and limits: Some TCR beta chains (164 of them) were listed as cytomegalovirus-associated. A later analysis found first-cohort TCR clusters tended to co-occur in the 120 validation repertoires.

V gave up 5 bases and J gave up 5 bases, with 10 bases separating them. This CDR3 is built from 12 residues. The germline gives CDR1 LNHDA, CDR2 SQIVND (reference sequence). What was sequenced was PBMCs. This TCR was recovered from a woman aged 18 to 35 in good health and CMV-seronegative. The chain uses TRBV19 and TRBJ2-7, with D possibly TRBD1 on 6 matching bases. CDR3 loop: CASSPRGHEQYF. The DNA of the CDR3 is TGTGCCAGTAGTCCCAGGGGCCACGAGCAGTACTTC. Looking up the rest from reference TRBV19 and TRBJ2-7 gives the full variable domain: DGGITQSPKYLFRKEGQNVTLSCEQNLNHDAMYWYRQDPGQGLRLIYYSQIVNDFQKGDIAEGYSVSREKKESFPLTVTSAQKNPTAFYLCASSPRGHEQYFGPGTRLTVT.